One sample yielded the 16 T cell receptor beta chains listed below, sequenced in a study of blood T cell repertoires in COVID-19. Sequencing used immunoSEQ multiplex PCR; TCRdb keeps in-frame clones, though not all of them. The table lists around 370,000 clones, more than 70% of them singletons. Material for sequencing was peripheral blood. The receptor source for this set is a woman in her 70s with COVID-19, enrolled during active disease.

V gene TRBV5-4 combines with J gene TRBJ1-2; a weak D match, TRBD1 (6 bases). This CDR3 region has 15 residues. Germline V gives CDR1 SGHNT, CDR2 YYREEE (reference sequence). V lost 3 bases to trimming and J lost 3 bases, with 15 bases between them. The CDR3 is CASSSLSGEDYGYTF. The CDR3 DNA reads TGTGCCAGCAGCTCACTTTCAGGGGAAGACTATGGCTACACCTTC.

This chain joins TRBV24-1 and TRBJ2-1; D is unclear. Trimming cost V 3 bases and J 7 bases, with 6 bases left between them. The CDR3 contains 12 residues. Germline V CDR1 and CDR2: KGHDR, SFDVKD. The CDR3 sequence is CATSDPLNEQFF. The CDR3 DNA is TGTGCCACCAGTGATCCGTTAAATGAGCAGTTCTTC.

V is TRBV12-5 and J is TRBJ2-3; 12 positions agree with TRBD2. Germline CDR1 LGHNT, CDR2 FRNRAP. V was pared by 0 bases and J by 2 bases, with 12 bases of the junction left unmatched. This CDR3 region has 20 residues. The CDR3 reads CASGLVPLRLAGDFTDTQYF. Written as DNA, the CDR3 is TGTGCTAGTGGTTTGGTACCCCTTCGACTAGCGGGGGATTTCACAGATACGCAGTATTTT.

The chain is built from TRBV19 and TRBJ1-2; D is unclear. The V gene's germline CDR1 is LNHDA and CDR2 SQIVND (reference sequence). V lost 5 bases, J lost 5 bases, and 12 bases lay in between. This CDR3 is built from 13 residues. The CDR3 protein is CASSSRLFYGYTF. The CDR3 nucleotides read TGTGCCAGTAGTTCACGGTTGTTTTATGGCTACACCTTC.

This sequence joins TRBV5-1 and TRBJ2-1; weak D call: TRBD1 (6 bases). Germline CDR1 and CDR2: SGHRS and YFSETQ. Trimming took 4 bases from V and 3 from J, leaving 14 bases between them. The CDR3 contains 15 residues. DNA for the CDR3: TGCGCCAGCAGCCAAGGGGGTCCCCTCTACAATGAGCAGTTCTTC. Translated, it gives CASSQGGPLYNEQFF.

V and J are TRBV7-9 and TRBJ2-5; perhaps TRBD1 as D (5 bases). The CDR3 runs 15 residues. Trimming took off 1 base at V and 5 bases at J, with 14 bases between the two ends. Germline V gene data show CDR1 as SEHNR and CDR2 as FQNEAQ (reference sequence). The CDR3 nucleotides read TGTGCCAGCAGCTTAGAAAGGGGCCCAGGGGAGACCCAGTACTTC. Protein product: CASSLERGPGETQYF.

This clone was picked up a small number of times. The J gene is TRBJ2-7, the V gene TRBV11-2, with 9 bases fitting TRBD1. Looked up from germline, CDR1 is SGHAT and CDR2 is FQNNGV. This CDR3 has 15 residues. J gave up 7 bases and V 4 bases, and 11 bases lay outside the gene matches. CDR3 sequence reads: CASSSTTGGKGEQYF. The CDR3 nucleotides read TGTGCCAGCAGCTCGACGACAGGGGGTAAGGGGGAGCAGTACTTC.

CDR3 nucleotides: TGTGCCAGTAAATTTACAGGGTTCAATCAGCCCCAGCATTTT. As protein: CASKFTGFNQPQHF. This sequence joins TRBV19 and TRBJ1-5; TRBD1 is a possible D gene (6 bases). Germline V gives CDR1 LNHDA, CDR2 SQIVND (reference sequence). The CDR3 loop spans 14 amino acids. Between the trimmed V and J ends, which lost 7 bases and 3 bases, there was a span of 13 bases.

V is TRBV7-8 and J is TRBJ2-1; a weak D match, TRBD1 (6 bases). Germline V lookup: CDR1 SGHVS, CDR2 FQNEAQ. The CDR3 runs to 20 residues. With 0 bases removed from V and 0 bases from J, the gap between germline ends came to 21 bases. This chain's CDR3 is CASSLARAVQGRSSYNEQFF. DNA of the CDR3: TGTGCCAGCAGCTTAGCGCGGGCTGTACAGGGCCGGAGCTCCTACAATGAGCAGTTCTTC.

Here the CDR3 DNA reads TGTGCCAGCAGTCCAAACAGGGGCACTGAAGCTTTCTTT. This translates into CASSPNRGTEAFF. The rearrangement joins TRBV27 to TRBJ1-1; TRBD1 agrees at 7 bases. V shed 5 bases, J shed 4 bases, and the junction held 4 bases outside the gene matches. Germline CDR1 MNHEY, CDR2 SMNVEV (reference sequence). There are 13 residues in the CDR3.

V usage is TRBV2 and J usage is TRBJ1-5; D is possibly TRBD1 (6 bases). V lost 5 bases and J 4 bases, leaving 12 bases between the germline ends. The CDR3 sequence is 14 residues long. Germline CDR1 SNHLY, CDR2 FYNNEI. In nucleotides, the CDR3 is TGTGCCAGCAGTTCCACCGACAGGAATCAGCCCCAGCATTTT. This encodes CASSSTDRNQPQHF.

This chain joins TRBV28 and TRBJ2-1; 7 nucleotides match TRBD2. The junction had 4 bases not matched to a gene; V was cut back by 1 base and J by 7 bases. CDR3 length: 14 amino acids. CDR1 and CDR2 (germline): MDHEN, SYDVKM. Here the CDR3 reads CASSLSLLANEQFF. CDR3 DNA sequence: TGTGCCAGCAGTTTATCGTTACTAGCGAATGAGCAGTTCTTC.

The rearrangement joins TRBV11-2 to TRBJ2-5, with D maybe TRBD2 (5 bases). The CDR3 sequence is 15 residues long. Germline V gene data show CDR1 as SGHAT and CDR2 as FQNNGV. Trimming took 1 base from V and 5 from J, leaving 14 bases between them. CDR3 amino acids: CASSLVPPIAETQYF. The CDR3 DNA reads TGTGCCAGCAGCTTAGTACCGCCCATAGCGGAGACCCAGTACTTC. The full variable domain, its missing parts supplied by reference TRBV11-2 and TRBJ2-5, is EAGVAQSPRYKIIEKRQSVAFWCNPISGHATLYWYQQILGQGPKLLIQFQNNGVVDDSQLPKDRFSAERLKGVDSTLKIQPAKLEDSAVYLCASSLVPPIAETQYFGPGTRLLVL.

The DNA of the CDR3 is TGTGCCAGCAGCGCCCCGGGACAGGGGACGTATGAGCAGTTCTTC. Translating it yields CASSAPGQGTYEQFF. The chain couples TRBV9 to TRBJ2-1; TRBD1 matches 10 bases. Germline values: CDR1 SGDLS, CDR2 YYNGEE. The trim removed 3 bases at V and 8 bases at J, leaving 8 bases unmatched. The CDR3 contains 15 residues.

The V and J genes are TRBV7-9 and TRBJ1-2; D unresolved. V lost 5 bases and J 4 bases, leaving 17 bases between the germline ends. Germline V lookup: CDR1 SEHNR, CDR2 FQNEAQ (reference sequence). The CDR3 loop spans 15 amino acids. The CDR3 DNA is TGTGCCAGCAGCCCAGCCCTACAGTCCCCCTATGGCTACACCTTC. It is translated as CASSPALQSPYGYTF.

The chain joins TRBV20-1 to TRBJ2-5; D gene uncertain. The CDR3 runs to 11 residues. V was trimmed by 3 bases and J by 2 bases, leaving 4 bases between them. The germline V gene has CDR1 DFQATT and CDR2 SNEGSKA (reference sequence). As DNA, the CDR3 is TGCAGTGCTAGTCCTCAAGAGACCCAGTACTTC. Its translation is CSASPQETQYF.